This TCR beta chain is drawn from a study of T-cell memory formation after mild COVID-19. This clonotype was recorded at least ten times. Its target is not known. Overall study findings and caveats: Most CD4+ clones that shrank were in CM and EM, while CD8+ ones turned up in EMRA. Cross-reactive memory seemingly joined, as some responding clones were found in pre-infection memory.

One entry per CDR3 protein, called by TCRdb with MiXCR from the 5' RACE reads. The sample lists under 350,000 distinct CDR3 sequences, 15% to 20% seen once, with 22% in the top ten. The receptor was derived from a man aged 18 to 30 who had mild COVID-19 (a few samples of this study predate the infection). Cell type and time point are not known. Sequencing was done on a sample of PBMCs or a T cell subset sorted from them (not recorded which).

Written as DNA, the CDR3 is TGTGCCAGCAGCTTAGGTGACTCGTACACTGAAGCTTTCTTT. Translating gives CASSLGDSYTEAFF. This chain uses TRBV7-9 with TRBJ1-1; D not resolved. Germline V lookup: CDR1 SEHNR, CDR2 FQNEAQ (reference sequence). This CDR3 comprises 14 residues. Trimming took off 1 base at V and 3 bases at J, with 9 bases between the two ends.